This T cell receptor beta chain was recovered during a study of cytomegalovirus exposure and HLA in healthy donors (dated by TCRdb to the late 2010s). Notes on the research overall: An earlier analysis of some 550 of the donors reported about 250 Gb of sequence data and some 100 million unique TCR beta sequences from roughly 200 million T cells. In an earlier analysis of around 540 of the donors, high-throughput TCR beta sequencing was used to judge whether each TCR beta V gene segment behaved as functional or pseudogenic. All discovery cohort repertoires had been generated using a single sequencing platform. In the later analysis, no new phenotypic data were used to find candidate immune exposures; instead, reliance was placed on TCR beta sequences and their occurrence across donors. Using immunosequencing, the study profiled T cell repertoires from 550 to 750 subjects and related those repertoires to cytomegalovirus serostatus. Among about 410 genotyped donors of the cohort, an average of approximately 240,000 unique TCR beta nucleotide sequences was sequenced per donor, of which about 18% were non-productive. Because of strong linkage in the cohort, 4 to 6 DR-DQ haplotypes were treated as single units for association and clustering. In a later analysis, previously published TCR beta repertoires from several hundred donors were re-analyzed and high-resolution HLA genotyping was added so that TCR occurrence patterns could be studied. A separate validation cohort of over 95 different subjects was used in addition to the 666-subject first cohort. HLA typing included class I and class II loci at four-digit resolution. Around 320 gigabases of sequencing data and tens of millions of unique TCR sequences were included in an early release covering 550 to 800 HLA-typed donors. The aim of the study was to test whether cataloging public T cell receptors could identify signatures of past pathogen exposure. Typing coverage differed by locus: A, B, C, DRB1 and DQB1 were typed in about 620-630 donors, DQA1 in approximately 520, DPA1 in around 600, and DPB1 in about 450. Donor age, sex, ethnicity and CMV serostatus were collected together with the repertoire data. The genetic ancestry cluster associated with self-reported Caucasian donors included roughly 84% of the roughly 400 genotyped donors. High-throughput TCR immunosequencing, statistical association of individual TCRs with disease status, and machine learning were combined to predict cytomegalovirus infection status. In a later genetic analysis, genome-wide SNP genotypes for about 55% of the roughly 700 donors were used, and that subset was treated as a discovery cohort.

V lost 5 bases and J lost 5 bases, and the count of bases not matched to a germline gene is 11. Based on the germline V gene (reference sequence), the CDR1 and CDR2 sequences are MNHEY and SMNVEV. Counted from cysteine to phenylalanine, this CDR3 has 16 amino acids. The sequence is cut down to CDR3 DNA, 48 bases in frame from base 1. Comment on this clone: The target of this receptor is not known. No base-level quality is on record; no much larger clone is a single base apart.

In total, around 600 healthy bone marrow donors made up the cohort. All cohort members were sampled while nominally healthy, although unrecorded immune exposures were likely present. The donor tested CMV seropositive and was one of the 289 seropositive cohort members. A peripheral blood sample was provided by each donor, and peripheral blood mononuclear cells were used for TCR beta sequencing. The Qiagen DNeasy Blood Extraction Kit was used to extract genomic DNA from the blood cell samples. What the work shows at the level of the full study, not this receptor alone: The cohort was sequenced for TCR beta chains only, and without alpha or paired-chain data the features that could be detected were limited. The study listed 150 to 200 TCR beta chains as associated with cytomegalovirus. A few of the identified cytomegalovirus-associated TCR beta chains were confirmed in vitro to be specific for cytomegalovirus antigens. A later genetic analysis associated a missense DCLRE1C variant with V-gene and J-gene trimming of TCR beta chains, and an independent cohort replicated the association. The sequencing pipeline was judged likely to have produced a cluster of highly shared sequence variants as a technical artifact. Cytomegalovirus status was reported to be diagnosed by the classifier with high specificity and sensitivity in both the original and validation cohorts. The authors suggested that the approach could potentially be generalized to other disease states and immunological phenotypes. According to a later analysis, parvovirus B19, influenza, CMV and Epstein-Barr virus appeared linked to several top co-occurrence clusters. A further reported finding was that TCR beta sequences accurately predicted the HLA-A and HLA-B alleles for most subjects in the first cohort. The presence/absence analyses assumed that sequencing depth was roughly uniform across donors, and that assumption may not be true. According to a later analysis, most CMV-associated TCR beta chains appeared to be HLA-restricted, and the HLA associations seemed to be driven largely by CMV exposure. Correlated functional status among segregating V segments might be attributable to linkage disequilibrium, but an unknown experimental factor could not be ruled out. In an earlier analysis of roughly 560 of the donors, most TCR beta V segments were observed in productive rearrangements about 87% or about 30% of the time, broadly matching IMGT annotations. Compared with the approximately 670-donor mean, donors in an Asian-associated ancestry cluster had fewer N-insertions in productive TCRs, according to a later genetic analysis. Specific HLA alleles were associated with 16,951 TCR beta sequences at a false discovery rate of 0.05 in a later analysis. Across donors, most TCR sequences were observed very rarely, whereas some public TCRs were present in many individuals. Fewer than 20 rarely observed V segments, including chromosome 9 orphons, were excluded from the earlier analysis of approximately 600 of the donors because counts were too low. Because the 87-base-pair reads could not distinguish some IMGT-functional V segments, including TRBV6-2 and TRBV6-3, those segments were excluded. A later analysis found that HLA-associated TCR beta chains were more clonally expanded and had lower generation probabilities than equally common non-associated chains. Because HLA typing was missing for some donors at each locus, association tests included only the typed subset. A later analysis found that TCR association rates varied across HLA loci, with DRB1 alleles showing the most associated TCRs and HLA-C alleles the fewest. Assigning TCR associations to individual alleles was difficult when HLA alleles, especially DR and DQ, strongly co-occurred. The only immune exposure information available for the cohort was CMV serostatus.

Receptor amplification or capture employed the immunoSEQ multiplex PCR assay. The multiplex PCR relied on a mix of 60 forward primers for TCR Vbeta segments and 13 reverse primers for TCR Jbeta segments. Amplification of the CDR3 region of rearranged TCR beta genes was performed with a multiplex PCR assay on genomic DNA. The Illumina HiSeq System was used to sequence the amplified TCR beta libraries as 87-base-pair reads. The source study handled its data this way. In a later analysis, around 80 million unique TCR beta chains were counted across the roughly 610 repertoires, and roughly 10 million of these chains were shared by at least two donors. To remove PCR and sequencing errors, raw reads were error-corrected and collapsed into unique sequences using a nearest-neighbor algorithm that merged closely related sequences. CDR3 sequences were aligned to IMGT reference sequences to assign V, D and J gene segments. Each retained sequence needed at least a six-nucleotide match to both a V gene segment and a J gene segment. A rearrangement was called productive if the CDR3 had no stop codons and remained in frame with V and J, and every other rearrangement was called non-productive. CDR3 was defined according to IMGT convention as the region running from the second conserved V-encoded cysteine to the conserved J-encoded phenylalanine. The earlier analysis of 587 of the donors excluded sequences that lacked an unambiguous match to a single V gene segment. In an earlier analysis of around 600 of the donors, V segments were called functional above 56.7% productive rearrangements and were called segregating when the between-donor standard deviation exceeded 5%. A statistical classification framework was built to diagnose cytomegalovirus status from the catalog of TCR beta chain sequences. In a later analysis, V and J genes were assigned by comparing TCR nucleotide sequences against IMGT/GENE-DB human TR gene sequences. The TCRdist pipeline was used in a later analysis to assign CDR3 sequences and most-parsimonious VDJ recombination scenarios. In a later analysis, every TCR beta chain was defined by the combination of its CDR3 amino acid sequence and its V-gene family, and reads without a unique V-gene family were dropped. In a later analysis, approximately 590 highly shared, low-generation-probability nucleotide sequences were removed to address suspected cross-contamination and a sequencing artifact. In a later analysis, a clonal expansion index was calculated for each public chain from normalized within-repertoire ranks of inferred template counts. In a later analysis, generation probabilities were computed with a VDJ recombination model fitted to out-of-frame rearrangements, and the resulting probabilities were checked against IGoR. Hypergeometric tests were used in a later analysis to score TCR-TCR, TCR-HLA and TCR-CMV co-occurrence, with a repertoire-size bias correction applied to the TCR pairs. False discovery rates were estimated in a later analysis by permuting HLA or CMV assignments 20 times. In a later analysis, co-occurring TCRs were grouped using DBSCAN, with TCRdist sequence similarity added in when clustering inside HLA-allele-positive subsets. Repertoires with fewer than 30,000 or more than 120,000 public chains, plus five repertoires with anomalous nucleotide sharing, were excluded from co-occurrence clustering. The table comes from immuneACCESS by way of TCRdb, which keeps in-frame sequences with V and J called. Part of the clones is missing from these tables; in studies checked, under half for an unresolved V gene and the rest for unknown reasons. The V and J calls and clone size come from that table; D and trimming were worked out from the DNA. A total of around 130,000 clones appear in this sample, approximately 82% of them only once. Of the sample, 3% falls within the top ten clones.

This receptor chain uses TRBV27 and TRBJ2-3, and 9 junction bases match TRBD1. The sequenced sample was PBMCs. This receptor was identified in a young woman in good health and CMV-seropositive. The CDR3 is CASSLAMTGGIDTQYF. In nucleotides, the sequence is TGTGCCAGCAGTCTGGCCATGACAGGGGGGATAGATACGCAGTATTTT.